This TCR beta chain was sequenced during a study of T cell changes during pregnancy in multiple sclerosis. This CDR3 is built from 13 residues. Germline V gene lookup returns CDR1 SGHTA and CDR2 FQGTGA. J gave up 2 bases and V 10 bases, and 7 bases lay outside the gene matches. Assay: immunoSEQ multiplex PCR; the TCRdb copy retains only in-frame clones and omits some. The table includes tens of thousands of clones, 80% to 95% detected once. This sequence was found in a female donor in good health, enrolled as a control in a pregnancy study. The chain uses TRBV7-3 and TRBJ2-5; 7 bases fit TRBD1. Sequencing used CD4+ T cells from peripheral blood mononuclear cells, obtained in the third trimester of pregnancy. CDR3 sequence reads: CATSIQGQETQYF. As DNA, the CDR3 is TGTGCCACCTCTATACAGGGGCAAGAGACCCAGTACTTC.